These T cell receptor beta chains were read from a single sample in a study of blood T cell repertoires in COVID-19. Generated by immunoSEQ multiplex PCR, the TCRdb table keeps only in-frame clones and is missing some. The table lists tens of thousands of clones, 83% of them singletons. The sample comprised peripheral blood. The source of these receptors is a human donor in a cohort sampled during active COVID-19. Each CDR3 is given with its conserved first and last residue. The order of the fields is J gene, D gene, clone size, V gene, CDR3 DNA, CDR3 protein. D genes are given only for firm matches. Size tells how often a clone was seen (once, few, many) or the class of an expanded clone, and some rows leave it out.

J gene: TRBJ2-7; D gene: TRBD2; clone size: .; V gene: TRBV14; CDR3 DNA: TGTGCCAGCAGCCAAGATTACGGGACTAGCGCCTCCTACGAGCAGTACTTC; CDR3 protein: CASSQDYGTSASYEQYF
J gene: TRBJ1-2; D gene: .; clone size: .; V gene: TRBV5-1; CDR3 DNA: TGCGCCAGCAGCATAGGACAGTATGTGGACTATGGCTACACCTTC; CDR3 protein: CASSIGQYVDYGYTF
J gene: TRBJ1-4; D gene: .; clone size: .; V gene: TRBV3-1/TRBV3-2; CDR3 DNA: TGTGCCAGCAGCCGGCACAGTGGGACTAATGAAAAACTGTTTTTT; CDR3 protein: CASSRHSGTNEKLFF
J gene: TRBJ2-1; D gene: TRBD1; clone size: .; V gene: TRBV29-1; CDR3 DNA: TGCAGCGCTCCCGGACAGGCATCCTACAATGAGCAGTTCTTC; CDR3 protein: CSAPGQASYNEQFF
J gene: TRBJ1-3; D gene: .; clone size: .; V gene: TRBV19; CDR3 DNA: TGTGCCAGTAGTATGGGGGCCTACTCTGGAAACACCATATATTTT; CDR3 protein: CASSMGAYSGNTIYF
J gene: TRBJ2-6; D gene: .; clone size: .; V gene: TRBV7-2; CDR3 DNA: TGTGCCAGCAGCTTAGGAGTCTCTGGGGCCAACGTCCTGACTTTC; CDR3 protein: CASSLGVSGANVLTF
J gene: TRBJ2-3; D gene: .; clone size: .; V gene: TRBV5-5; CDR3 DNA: TGTGCCAGCAGCTTAGGGGCTAGTATTACCGGTACGCAGTATTTT; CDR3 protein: CASSLGASITGTQYF
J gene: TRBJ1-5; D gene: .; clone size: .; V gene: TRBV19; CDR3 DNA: TGTGCCAGTAGTAGAACTCAGGGGTCCCAGTTTCAGCCCCAGCATTTT; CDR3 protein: CASSRTQGSQFQPQHF
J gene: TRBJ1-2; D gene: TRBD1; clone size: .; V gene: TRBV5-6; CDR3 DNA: TGTGCCAGCAGCACCCGGGACAGGGGCTCTAACTATGGCTACACCTTC; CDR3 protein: CASSTRDRGSNYGYTF
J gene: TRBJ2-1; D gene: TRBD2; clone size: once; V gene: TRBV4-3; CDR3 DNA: TGCGCCAGCAGCCAAGATAGAGGGTTCGCTAGCGGGGGGGCCCCCTACAATGAGCAGTTCTTC; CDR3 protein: CASSQDRGFASGGAPYNEQFF
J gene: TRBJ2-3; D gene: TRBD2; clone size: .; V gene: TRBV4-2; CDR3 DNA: TGTGCCAGCAGCCAAGACGGGGGGGCAGCAGATACGCAGTATTTT; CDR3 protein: CASSQDGGAADTQYF
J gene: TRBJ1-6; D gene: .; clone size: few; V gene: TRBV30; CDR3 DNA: TGTGCCTGGAGAGAAGTTCTCCGTGACAGTATCCGTTCACCCCTCCACTTT; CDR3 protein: CAWREVLRDSIRSPLHF
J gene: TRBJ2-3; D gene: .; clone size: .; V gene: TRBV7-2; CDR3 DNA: TGTGCCAGCAGCTTAGGTGGCGGGGGCGCAGATACGCAGTATTTT; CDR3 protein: CASSLGGGGADTQYF
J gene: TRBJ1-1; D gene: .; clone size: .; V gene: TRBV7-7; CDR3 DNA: TGTGCTAGCAGCTTAGGGCCTCTCGGGACTGAAGCTTTCTTT; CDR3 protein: CASSLGPLGTEAFF
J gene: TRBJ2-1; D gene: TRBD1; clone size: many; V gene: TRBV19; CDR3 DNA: TGTGCCAGTAGTATAGCCCAGACAGGGGGGAATGAGCAGTTCTTC; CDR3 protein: CASSIAQTGGNEQFF
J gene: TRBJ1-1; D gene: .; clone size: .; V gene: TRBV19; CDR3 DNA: TGTGCCAGTAGTATCAGGCCGACGAACACTGAAGCTTTCTTT; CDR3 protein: CASSIRPTNTEAFF
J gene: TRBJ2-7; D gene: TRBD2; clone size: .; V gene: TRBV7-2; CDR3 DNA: TGTGCCAGCAGCTTAGGGGAGGGCTCCTACGAGCAGTACTTC; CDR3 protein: CASSLGEGSYEQYF
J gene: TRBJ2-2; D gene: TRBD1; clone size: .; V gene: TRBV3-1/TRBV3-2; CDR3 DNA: TGTGCCAGCAGCAAGCGGACAGGCTATCGTTCCGGGGAGCTGTTTTTT; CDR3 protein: CASSKRTGYRSGELFF
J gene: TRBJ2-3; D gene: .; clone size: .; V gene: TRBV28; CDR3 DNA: TGTGCCAGCAGTTTACTGAGAGATACGCAGTATTTT; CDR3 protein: CASSLLRDTQYF
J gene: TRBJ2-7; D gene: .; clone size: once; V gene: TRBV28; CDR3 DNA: TGTGCCAGCAGGCCACAGTCTACCTACGAGCAGTACTTC; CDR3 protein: CASRPQSTYEQYF
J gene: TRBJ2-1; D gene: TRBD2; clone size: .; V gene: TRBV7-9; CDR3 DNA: TGTGCCAGCAGCCTGACTAGCGGGAGGTCGGATGAGCAGTTCTTC; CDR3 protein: CASSLTSGRSDEQFF
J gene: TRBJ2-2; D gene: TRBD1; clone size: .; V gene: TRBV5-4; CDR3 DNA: TGTGCCAGCAGCTCGTACAGGGGGCGCCCCGGGGAGCTGTTTTTT; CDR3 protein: CASSSYRGRPGELFF
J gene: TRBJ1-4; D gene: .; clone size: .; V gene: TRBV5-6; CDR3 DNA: TGTGCCAGCGGTTTCACAGGGATTCGGGAAAAACTGTTTTTT; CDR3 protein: CASGFTGIREKLFF
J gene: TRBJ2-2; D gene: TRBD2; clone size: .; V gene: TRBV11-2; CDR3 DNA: TGTGCCAGCAGCCTCCGAGCCGGGACTAGGTCTGGGGAGCTGTTTTTT; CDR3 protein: CASSLRAGTRSGELFF
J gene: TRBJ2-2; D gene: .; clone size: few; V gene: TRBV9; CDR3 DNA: TGTGCCAGCAGCGCCGGACAGCGCACCGGGGAGCTGTTTTTT; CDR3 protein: CASSAGQRTGELFF
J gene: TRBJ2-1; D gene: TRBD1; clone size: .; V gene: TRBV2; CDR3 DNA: TGTGCCAGCGAAAAGGACAGGGGCAATGAGCAGTTCTTC; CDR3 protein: CASEKDRGNEQFF
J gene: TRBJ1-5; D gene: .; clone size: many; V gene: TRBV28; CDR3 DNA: TGTGCCAGCAGGGGGGGAGGGAGCAATCAGCCCCAGCATTTT; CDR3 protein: CASRGGGSNQPQHF
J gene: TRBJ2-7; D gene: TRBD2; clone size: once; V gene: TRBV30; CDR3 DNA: TGTGCCTGGAACTTACTAGCGGGAGGGAACGACGAGCAGTACTTC; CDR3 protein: CAWNLLAGGNDEQYF
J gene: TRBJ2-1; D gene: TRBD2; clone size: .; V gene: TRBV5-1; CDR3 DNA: TGCGCCAGCAGCGGCAAGTTAGCGGGGGGTCCCTACAATGAGCAGTTCTTC; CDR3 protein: CASSGKLAGGPYNEQFF
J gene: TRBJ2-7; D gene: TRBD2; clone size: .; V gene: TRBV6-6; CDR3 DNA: TGTGCCAGCAGGCACGGGACTAGCGGGACAGGCGAGCAGTACTTC; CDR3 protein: CASRHGTSGTGEQYF
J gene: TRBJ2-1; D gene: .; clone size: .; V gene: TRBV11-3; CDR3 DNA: TGTGCCAGCAGCCGGACTTTCACCTCCTACAATGAGCAGTTCTTC; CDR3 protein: CASSRTFTSYNEQFF
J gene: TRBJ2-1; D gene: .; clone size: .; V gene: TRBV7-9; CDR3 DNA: TGTGCCAGCAGTCCCGGGAGTAAGCAGTTCTTC; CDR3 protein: CASSPGSKQFF
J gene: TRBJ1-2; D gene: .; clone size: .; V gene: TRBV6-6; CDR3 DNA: TGTGCCAGCAGTTACTCCGCGGGATCAAACTATGGCTACACCTTC; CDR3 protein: CASSYSAGSNYGYTF
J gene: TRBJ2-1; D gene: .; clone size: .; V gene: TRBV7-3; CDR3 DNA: TGTGCCAGCAGCCCGGGGGGCAACAATGAGCAGTTCTTC; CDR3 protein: CASSPGGNNEQFF
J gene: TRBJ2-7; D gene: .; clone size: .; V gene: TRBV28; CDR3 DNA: TGTGCCAGCAACAAAAACGGACTGCCATACTACGAGCAGTACTTC; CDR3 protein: CASNKNGLPYYEQYF
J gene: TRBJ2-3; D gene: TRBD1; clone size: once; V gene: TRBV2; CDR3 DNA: TGTGCCAGCAGGGTTGGGACAGGAAGCACAGATACGCAGTATTTT; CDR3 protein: CASRVGTGSTDTQYF